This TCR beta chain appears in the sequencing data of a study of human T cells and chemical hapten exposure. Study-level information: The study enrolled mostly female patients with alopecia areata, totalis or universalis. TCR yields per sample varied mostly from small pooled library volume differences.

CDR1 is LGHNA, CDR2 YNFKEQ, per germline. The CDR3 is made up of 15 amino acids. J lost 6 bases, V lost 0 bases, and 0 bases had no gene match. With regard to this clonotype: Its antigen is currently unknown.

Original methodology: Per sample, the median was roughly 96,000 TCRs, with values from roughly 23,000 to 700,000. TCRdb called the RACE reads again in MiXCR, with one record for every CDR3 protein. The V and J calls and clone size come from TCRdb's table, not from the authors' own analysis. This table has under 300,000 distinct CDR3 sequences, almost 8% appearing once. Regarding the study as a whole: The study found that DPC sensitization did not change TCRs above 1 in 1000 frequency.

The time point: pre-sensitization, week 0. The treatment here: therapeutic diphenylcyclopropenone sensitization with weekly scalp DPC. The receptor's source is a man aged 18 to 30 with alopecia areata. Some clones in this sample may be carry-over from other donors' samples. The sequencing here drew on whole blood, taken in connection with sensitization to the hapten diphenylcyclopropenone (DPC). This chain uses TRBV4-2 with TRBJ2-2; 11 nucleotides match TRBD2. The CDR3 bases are TGTGCCAGCAGCCAAGATAGCGGGGGGGCCGGGGAGCTGTTTTTT. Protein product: CASSQDSGGAGELFF.